These 26 T cell receptor beta chains came from one sample sequenced in a study of T cells in tumors after PD-1 blockade. TCRdb's table, derived via immunoSEQ multiplex PCR, lists solely in-frame clones and lacks some. The sample comprises about 33,000 clones, 78% of which are singletons, and around 35% rests with the top ten. Here the sequenced sample was PBMCs, taken before anti-PD-1 treatment. The receptors stem from a human donor with basal cell carcinoma.

The CDR3 DNA reads as TGCGCCAGCAGACTAACTGCGGACGGCCTCTATGGCTACACCTTC. This sequence encodes CASRLTADGLYGYTF. The chain is built from TRBV23-1 and TRBJ1-2; D is undetermined. Being an ORF, TRBV23-1 has a function that is uncertain. The CDR3 has 15 amino acids. V lost 6 bases to trimming and J lost 4 bases, with 18 bases between them.

This clone was counted between two and nine times. CDR3 amino acids: CASSELTDTQYF. CDR3 coding DNA: TGTGCCAGCAGTGAGCTCACAGATACGCAGTATTTT. This chain uses TRBV2 with TRBJ2-3; D is undetermined. The germline gives CDR1 SNHLY, CDR2 FYNNEI. The CDR3 is made up of 12 amino acids. V lost 3 bases and J 2 bases, leaving 3 bases between the germline ends.

This sequence joins TRBV2 and TRBJ1-4; a possible D gene is TRBD1 (5 bases). Germline CDR1 is SNHLY and CDR2 is FYNNEI. Deletions cut 1 base from V and 4 bases from J, with 10 bases between. The CDR3 sequence is 15 residues long. The CDR3 is CASSEERGVNEKLFF. The CDR3 DNA reads as TGTGCCAGCAGTGAAGAACGGGGGGTTAATGAAAAACTGTTTTTT.

The chain recombines TRBV10-3 with TRBJ2-1; D not certain. In germline, CDR1 is ENHRY, CDR2 SYGVKD. The CDR3 sequence is 15 residues long. V shed 0 bases and J shed 3 bases, with 9 bases lying between them. The DNA for the CDR3 is TGTGCCATCAGTGAGTCCAGTAAGGTCTACAATGAGCAGTTCTTC. Its translation: CAISESSKVYNEQFF.

This clone appeared once. The rearrangement joins TRBV6-5 to TRBJ1-1, with a weak D call TRBD1 (6 bases). Germline V gene lookup returns CDR1 MNHEY and CDR2 SVGAGI. The CDR3 is 15 amino acids. V was pared by 8 bases and J by 0 bases, with 16 bases between. For the CDR3, the DNA is TGTGCCAGCCGACCCGCGGGGGGCTTGAACACTGAAGCTTTCTTT. It yields the protein CASRPAGGLNTEAFF.

The rearrangement uses TRBV15 and TRBJ1-4; D is uncertain. Trimming left V 8 bases short and J 3 bases short, with 16 bases between. This CDR3 has 15 residues. CDR1 LNHNV and CDR2 YYDKDF come from the germline V gene (reference sequence). The CDR3, as DNA: TGTGCCACCTTGACACGGGAAAGGGCTAATGAAAAACTGTTTTTT. Protein: CATLTRERANEKLFF.

This sequence joins TRBV29-1 and TRBJ2-1; 10 nucleotides match TRBD2. The V and J ends lost 6 bases and 0 bases, in that order; junction bases with no gene match: 11. The CDR3 sequence is 17 residues long. CDR1 and CDR2 from the germline V gene are SQVTM and ANQGSEA. In DNA, the CDR3 is TGCAGCGTCAACAGGGCACTAGCGGGAAGCTCCTACAATGAGCAGTTCTTC. Translating gives CSVNRALAGSSYNEQFF.

In DNA form, the CDR3 reads TGTGCCAGCAGCTTGGACAGCTCCTTGAGCAATCAGCCCCAGCATTTT. Its translation: CASSLDSSLSNQPQHF. This chain links TRBV7-2 with TRBJ1-5, with a possible D match to TRBD1 (6 bases). Germline V gives CDR1 SGHTA, CDR2 FQGNSA. V was pared by 3 bases and J by 1 base, with 13 bases between. This CDR3 spans 16 amino acids.

The V call is TRBV7-9, the J call TRBJ2-3, with 9 bases identical to TRBD2. Per the germline V gene, CDR1 is SEHNR and CDR2 is FQNEAQ (reference sequence). This CDR3 has 15 residues. V gave up 5 bases and J gave up 2 bases; unmatched junction bases: 5. The CDR3 loop reads CASSPRGGPTDTQYF. The CDR3 nucleotides are TGTGCCAGCAGCCCGCGGGGGGGTCCCACAGATACGCAGTATTTT.

The rearrangement links TRBV7-7 to TRBJ2-2, with TRBD2 matching over 10 bases. Losses at the gene ends were 6 bases for V and 4 bases for J; bases not matched to a gene: 11. Germline V gives CDR1 SSHAT, CDR2 FNYEAQ (reference sequence). The CDR3 has 17 residues. The CDR3 is CASRSIAGGGGTGELFF. CDR3 nucleotide sequence: TGTGCCAGCAGAAGTATAGCGGGGGGAGGAGGCACCGGGGAGCTGTTTTTT. The full variable domain, rest sourced from reference TRBV7-7 and TRBJ2-2, is GAGVSQSPRYKVTKRGQDVTLRCDPISSHATLYWYQQALGQGPEFLTYFNYEAQPDKSGLPSDRFSAERPEGSISTLTIQRTEQRDSAMYRCASRSIAGGGGTGELFFGEGSRLTVL.

The gene calls are TRBV14 and TRBJ2-1; TRBD1 is a possible D gene (6 bases). CDR1 is SGHDN, CDR2 FVKESK, per germline. The V end lost 1 base, the J end lost 9 bases, and 10 bases lay between the germline ends. The length of the CDR3 is 13 residues. DNA for the CDR3: TGTGCCAGCAGCCAAGTAAGGGGGTTTGAGCAGTTCTTC. Amino acid sequence: CASSQVRGFEQFF.

V is TRBV4-3 and J is TRBJ1-2; 7 nucleotides agree with TRBD1. V dropped 2 bases and J dropped 10; count of bases not matched to a gene: 13. The CDR3 has 15 residues. CDR1 is LGHNA and CDR2 is YSLEER in the germline V gene. The chain's CDR3 is CASSQLYDRANVYTF. CDR3 nucleotides: TGCGCCAGCAGCCAACTGTACGACAGGGCCAACGTCTACACCTTC.

The chain employs TRBV7-9 and TRBJ2-5, with D unclear. V lost 7 bases, J lost 7 bases, and 19 bases lay in between. The CDR3 is 14 residues long. Germline CDR1 is SEHNR and CDR2 is FQNEAQ (reference sequence). The CDR3 DNA is TGTGCCAGCACCCCGACTGGGTCCACCGGGACCCAGTACTTC. Amino acid sequence: CASTPTGSTGTQYF. Together with reference TRBV7-9 and TRBJ2-5, the CDR3 gives the full variable domain: DTGVSQNPRHKITKRGQNVTFRCDPISEHNRLYWYRQTLGQGPEFLTYFQNEAQLEKSRLLSDRFSAERPKGSFSTLEIQRTEQGDSAMYLCASTPTGSTGTQYFGPGTRLLVL.

The chain joins TRBV30 to TRBJ1-6; TRBD1 might be the D (6 bases). Germline V lookup: CDR1 GTSNPN, CDR2 SVGIG (reference sequence). CDR3 length equals 14 residues. The CDR3 spells CARRGGRNNSPLHF. The CDR3 DNA sequence: TGTGCACGCCGGGGGGGGCGGAATAATTCACCCCTCCACTTT. Supplemented by reference TRBV30 and TRBJ1-6, the full variable domain reads SQTIHQWPATLVQPVGSPLSLECTVEGTSNPNLYWYRQAAGRGLQLLFYSVGIGQISSEVPQNLSASRPQDRQFILSSKKLLLSDSGFYLCARRGGRNNSPLHFGNGTRLTVT.

Concerning this clone: At one of its ends the junction is not consistent with the germline gene, which may arise from a read error. The rearrangement uses TRBV7-7 and TRBJ2-2; 12 positions agree with TRBD1. Germline assignment: CDR1 SSHAT and CDR2 FNYEAQ (reference sequence). There are 15 residues in the CDR3. Here the CDR3 reads CASSPGQGAAGELFF. As DNA, the CDR3 is TGTGCTAGCAGCCCGGGACAGGGGGCGGCCGGGGAGCTGTTTTTT.

This clone was seen a few times. The chain couples TRBV7-9 to TRBJ2-3; D might be TRBD2 (6 bases). Germline CDR1 is SEHNR and CDR2 is FQNEAQ (reference sequence). Trimming took off 5 bases at V and 2 bases at J, with 20 bases between the two ends. The CDR3 runs to 17 residues. In DNA, the CDR3 is TGTGCCAGCAGCCCTAGCCGGACTAACCTTTACACAGATACGCAGTATTTT. Translated, it gives CASSPSRTNLYTDTQYF.

This chain connects TRBV19 to TRBJ2-7, with a tentative D call TRBD1 (5 bases). Trimming took off 6 bases at V and 4 bases at J, with 13 bases between the two ends. This CDR3 is built from 13 residues. Germline CDR1 is LNHDA and CDR2 is SQIVND (reference sequence). The chain's CDR3 is CASRSRVSYEQYF. The CDR3 bases are TGTGCCAGTAGATCCAGGGTTTCGTACGAGCAGTACTTC.

J is TRBJ2-7 and V is TRBV6-2 or TRBV6-3; either TRBD1 or TRBD2 may supply D (6 bases each). Germline assignment: CDR1 MNHEY and CDR2 SVGEGT. V was cut by 2 bases and J by 3 bases, with 17 bases left in between. This CDR3 comprises 16 residues. The CDR3 protein is CASSYGRPGDIYEQYF. The CDR3 DNA is TGTGCCAGCAGTTACGGGAGGCCAGGGGACATCTACGAGCAGTACTTC.

This clone was seen just once. The chain links TRBV10-3 to TRBJ2-2; 9 nucleotides agree with TRBD1. Germline trimming cut 4 bases from V and 6 bases from J; bases unmatched to any gene: 6. The CDR3 sequence is 15 residues long. Germline loops: CDR1 ENHRY, CDR2 SYGVKD. CDR3 DNA: TGTGCCATCAGTGGGACACAGGGGGCTCCCGGGGAGCTGTTTTTT. Translation gives CAISGTQGAPGELFF.

The V call is TRBV18, the J call TRBJ1-1; no definite D call. Per the germline V gene, CDR1 is KGHSH and CDR2 is LQKENI. V was clipped by 4 bases and J by 8 bases, with 11 bases between them. The CDR3 has 12 residues. Here the CDR3 DNA reads TGTGCCAGCTCACGCAAGCAGGCGGAAGCTTTCTTT. It codes for CASSRKQAEAFF.

This clone was counted only a few times. This chain joins TRBV3-1 (or the pseudogene TRBV3-2) and TRBJ1-5; D call uncertain. The CDR3 contains 12 residues. The V gene lost 2 bases and the J gene lost 4 bases, with 3 bases spanning the gap. From germline, CDR1 is LGHDT and CDR2 YNNKEL (reference sequence). CDR3 sequence reads: CASSQLNQPQHF. The CDR3 region has the DNA TGTGCCAGCAGCCAACTAAATCAGCCCCAGCATTTT.

Turning to this clone: This sample also contains other DNA sequences that code for the same CDR3. V gene TRBV2 combines with J gene TRBJ1-5; D perhaps matches TRBD1 (5 bases). Germline CDR1 reads SNHLY; CDR2 reads FYNNEI. Trimming stripped 1 base from V and 4 bases from J, with 11 bases between. The CDR3 sequence is 15 residues long. CDR3 loop: CASSEGGGWNQPQHF. The CDR3 nucleotides are TGTGCCAGCAGTGAAGGGGGGGGTTGGAATCAGCCCCAGCATTTT.

J is TRBJ1-4 and V is TRBV29-1; 9 bases map to TRBD1. Germline values: CDR1 SQVTM, CDR2 ANQGSEA. With 6 bases clipped from V and 5 bases from J, the junction kept 1 base outside the gene matches. The length of the CDR3 is 12 residues. For the CDR3, the DNA is TGCAGCGTCGGGACAGGGAATGAAAAACTGTTTTTT. This encodes CSVGTGNEKLFF.

V is TRBV2 and J is TRBJ2-1; D might be TRBD2 (6 bases). V gave up 8 bases and J gave up 0 bases, with 14 bases separating them. CDR1 is SNHLY and CDR2 is FYNNEI in the germline V gene. This CDR3 region has 15 residues. CDR3 nucleotides: TGTGCCAGCTGTCCGTATAGCGGCTCCTACAATGAGCAGTTCTTC. It specifies CASCPYSGSYNEQFF. The whole variable domain, filled in from reference TRBV2 and TRBJ2-1, reads EPEVTQTPSHQVTQMGQEVILRCVPISNHLYFYWYRQILGQKVEFLVSFYNNEISEKSEIFDDQFSVERPDGSNFTLKIRSTKLEDSAMYFCASCPYSGSYNEQFFGPGTRLTVL.

The chain carries TRBV9 and TRBJ1-1; D call uncertain. The germline gives CDR1 SGDLS, CDR2 YYNGEE. The CDR3 consists of 11 residues. Trimming took off 4 bases at V and 10 bases at J, with 11 bases between the two ends. CDR3 coding DNA: TGTGCCAGCAGCCCCATCGACGGAGCTTTCTTT. This gives the protein CASSPIDGAFF. Full variable domain (outside the CDR3, taken from reference TRBV9 and TRBJ1-1): DSGVTQTPKHLITATGQRVTLRCSPRSGDLSVYWYQQSLDQGLQFLIQYYNGEERAKGNILERFSAQQFPDLHSELNLSSLELGDSALYFCASSPIDGAFFGQGTRLTVV.

V and J are TRBV4-2 and TRBJ1-3; weak D call: TRBD1 (6 bases). Germline CDR1 reads LGHNA; CDR2 reads YNFKEQ. The CDR3 runs 18 residues. Trimming took off 0 bases at V and 0 bases at J, with 15 bases between the two ends. The CDR3 here is CASSQDHRGQNSGNTIYF. CDR3 nucleotides: TGTGCCAGCAGCCAAGATCACCGGGGGCAAAACTCTGGAAACACCATATATTTT.